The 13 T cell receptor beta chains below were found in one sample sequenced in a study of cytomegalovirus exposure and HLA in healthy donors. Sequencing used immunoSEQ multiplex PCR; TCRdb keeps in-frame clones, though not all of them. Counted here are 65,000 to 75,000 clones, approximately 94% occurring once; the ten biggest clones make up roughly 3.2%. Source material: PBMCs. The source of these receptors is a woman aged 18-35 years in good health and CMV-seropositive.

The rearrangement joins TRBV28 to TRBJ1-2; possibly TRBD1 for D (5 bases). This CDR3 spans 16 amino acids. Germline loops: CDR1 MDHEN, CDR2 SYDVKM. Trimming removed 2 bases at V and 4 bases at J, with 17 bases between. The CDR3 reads CASSLLGQGPTYGYTF. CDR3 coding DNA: TGTGCCAGCAGTTTACTTGGGCAGGGCCCTACCTATGGCTACACCTTC.

CDR3 loop: CASSPTSTDTQYF. Here the CDR3 DNA reads TGTGCCAGCAGCCCCACTAGCACAGATACGCAGTATTTT. The chain is built from TRBV7-3 and TRBJ2-3, with D uncertain. Germline V lookup: CDR1 SGHTA, CDR2 FQGTGA. This CDR3 spans 13 amino acids. V was pared by 5 bases and J by 0 bases, with 6 bases between.

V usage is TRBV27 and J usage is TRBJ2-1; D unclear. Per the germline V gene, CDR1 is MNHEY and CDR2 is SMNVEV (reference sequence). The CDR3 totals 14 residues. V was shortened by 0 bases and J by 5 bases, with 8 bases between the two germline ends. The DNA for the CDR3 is TGTGCCAGCAGTTTATCCAGACTGAACAATGAGCAGTTCTTC. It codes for CASSLSRLNNEQFF.

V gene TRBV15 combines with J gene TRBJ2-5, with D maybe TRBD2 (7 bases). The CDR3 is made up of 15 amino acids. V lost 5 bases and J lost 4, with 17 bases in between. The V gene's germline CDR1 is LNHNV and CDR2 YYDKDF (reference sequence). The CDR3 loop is CATSWRRGGGETQYF. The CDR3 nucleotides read TGTGCCACCAGCTGGAGGAGGGGGGGTGGAGAGACCCAGTACTTC. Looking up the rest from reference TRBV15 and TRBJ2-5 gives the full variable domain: DAMVIQNPRYQVTQFGKPVTLSCSQTLNHNVMYWYQQKSSQAPKLLFHYYDKDFNNEADTPDNFQSRRPNTSFCFLDIRSPGLGDTAMYLCATSWRRGGGETQYFGPGTRLLVL.

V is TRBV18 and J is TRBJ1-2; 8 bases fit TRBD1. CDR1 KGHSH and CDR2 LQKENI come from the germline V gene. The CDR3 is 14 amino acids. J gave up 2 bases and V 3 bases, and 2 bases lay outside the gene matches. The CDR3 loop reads CASSPDRANYGYTF. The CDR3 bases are TGTGCCAGCTCACCGGACAGGGCGAACTATGGCTACACCTTC. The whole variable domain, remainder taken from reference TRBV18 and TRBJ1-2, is NAGVMQNPRHLVRRRGQEARLRCSPMKGHSHVYWYRQLPEEGLKFMVYLQKENIIDESGMPKERFSAEFPKEGPSILRIQQVVRGDSAAYFCASSPDRANYGYTFGSGTRLTVV.

CDR3 sequence: CASSRQIYGYTF. The CDR3 DNA is TGTGCCAGCAGTCGACAGATCTATGGCTACACCTTC. The chain combines TRBV28 with TRBJ1-2, with D possibly TRBD1 on 5 matching bases. Deletions cut 5 bases from V and 4 bases from J, with 8 bases between. The CDR3 spans 12 residues. Germline assignment: CDR1 MDHEN and CDR2 SYDVKM.

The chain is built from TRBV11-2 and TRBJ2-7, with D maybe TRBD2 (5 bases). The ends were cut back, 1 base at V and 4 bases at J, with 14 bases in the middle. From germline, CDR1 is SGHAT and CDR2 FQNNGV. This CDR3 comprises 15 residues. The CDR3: CASSLVPRTQYEQYF. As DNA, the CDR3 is TGTGCCAGCAGCTTAGTCCCTAGGACTCAATACGAGCAGTACTTC.

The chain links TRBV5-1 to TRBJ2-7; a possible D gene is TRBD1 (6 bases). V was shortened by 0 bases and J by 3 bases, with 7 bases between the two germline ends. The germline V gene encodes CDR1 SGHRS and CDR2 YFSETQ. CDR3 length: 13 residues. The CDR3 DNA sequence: TGCGCCAGCAGCTTGGGGACAGTCTACGAGCAGTACTTC. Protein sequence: CASSLGTVYEQYF.

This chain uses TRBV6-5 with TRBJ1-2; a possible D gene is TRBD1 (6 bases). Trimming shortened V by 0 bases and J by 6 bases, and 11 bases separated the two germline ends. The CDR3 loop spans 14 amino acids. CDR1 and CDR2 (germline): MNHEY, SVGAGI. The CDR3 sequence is CASSYSDRTDGYTF. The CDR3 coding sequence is TGTGCCAGCAGTTACTCAGACAGGACGGATGGCTACACCTTC.

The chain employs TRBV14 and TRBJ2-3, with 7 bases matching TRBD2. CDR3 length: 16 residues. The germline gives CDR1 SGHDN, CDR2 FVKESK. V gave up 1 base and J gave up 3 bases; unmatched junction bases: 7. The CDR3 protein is CASSQVSGWRTDTQYF. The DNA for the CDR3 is TGTGCCAGCAGCCAAGTTAGCGGGTGGCGGACAGATACGCAGTATTTT.

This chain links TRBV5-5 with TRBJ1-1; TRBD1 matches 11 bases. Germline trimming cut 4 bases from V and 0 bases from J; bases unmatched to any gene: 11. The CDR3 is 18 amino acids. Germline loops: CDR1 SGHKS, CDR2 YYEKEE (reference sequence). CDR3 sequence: CASSPRLDRGPVNTEAFF. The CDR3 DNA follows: TGTGCCAGCAGCCCCCGATTGGACAGGGGGCCCGTGAACACTGAAGCTTTCTTT.

The CDR3 loop is CASSAMGGSSTDTQYF. The CDR3 DNA sequence: TGTGCCAGCAGTGCAATGGGCGGGAGTAGCACAGATACGCAGTATTTT. V and J are TRBV6-1 and TRBJ2-3, with 7 bases matching TRBD2. V lost 4 bases to trimming and J lost 0 bases; unmatched junction nucleotides: 7. Germline loops: CDR1 MNHNS, CDR2 SASEGT. The CDR3 sequence is 16 residues long.

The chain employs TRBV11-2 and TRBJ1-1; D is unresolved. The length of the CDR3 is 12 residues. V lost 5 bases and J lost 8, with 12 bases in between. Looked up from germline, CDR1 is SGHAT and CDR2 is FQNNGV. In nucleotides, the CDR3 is TGTGCCAGCAGCCTACCAACCAAAGAAGCTTTCTTT. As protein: CASSLPTKEAFF.